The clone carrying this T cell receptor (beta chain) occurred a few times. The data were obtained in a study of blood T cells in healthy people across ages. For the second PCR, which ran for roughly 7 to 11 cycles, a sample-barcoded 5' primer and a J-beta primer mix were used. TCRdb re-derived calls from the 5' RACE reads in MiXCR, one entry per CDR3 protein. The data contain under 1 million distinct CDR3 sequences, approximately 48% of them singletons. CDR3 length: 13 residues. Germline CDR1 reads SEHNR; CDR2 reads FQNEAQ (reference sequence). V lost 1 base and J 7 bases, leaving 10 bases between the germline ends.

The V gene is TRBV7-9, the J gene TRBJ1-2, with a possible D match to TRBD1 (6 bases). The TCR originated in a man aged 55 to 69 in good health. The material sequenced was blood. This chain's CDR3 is CASSLVGAVGYTF. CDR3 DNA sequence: TGTGCCAGCAGCTTAGTGGGGGCGGTTGGCTACACCTTC.